This T cell receptor beta chain was recorded in a study of CD8 T cells in ankylosing spondylitis. This clonotype was counted many times. This CDR3 spans 13 amino acids. V was pared by 6 bases and J by 2 bases, with 11 bases between. Germline CDR1 DFQATT, CDR2 SNEGSKA (reference sequence). TCRdb itself ran the 5' RACE reads through MiXCR, one entry per CDR3 protein. The data contain a few hundred thousand distinct CDR3 sequences, roughly a tenth of them singletons. The chain combines TRBV20-1 with TRBJ2-1; D possibly uses TRBD1 or TRBD2 (6 bases each). The receptor comes from a male donor with ankylosing spondylitis or in good health (not recorded which). Sequencing used blood, either unsorted or a sorted T cell fraction (not recorded which). The DNA of the CDR3 is TGCAGTGCCGGAGGGGGGCCCTACAATGAGCAGTTCTTC. Amino acids: CSAGGGPYNEQFF.